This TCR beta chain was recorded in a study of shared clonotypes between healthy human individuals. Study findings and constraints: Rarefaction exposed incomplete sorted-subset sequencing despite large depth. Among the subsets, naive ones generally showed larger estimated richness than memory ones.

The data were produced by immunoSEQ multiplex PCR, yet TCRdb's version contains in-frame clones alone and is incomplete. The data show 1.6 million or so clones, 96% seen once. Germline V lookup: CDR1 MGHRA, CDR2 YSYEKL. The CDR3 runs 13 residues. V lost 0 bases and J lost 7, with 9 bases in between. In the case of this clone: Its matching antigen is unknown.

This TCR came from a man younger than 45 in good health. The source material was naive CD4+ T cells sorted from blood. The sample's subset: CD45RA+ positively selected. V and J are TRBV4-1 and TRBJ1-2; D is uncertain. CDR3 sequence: CASSQDSRLGYTF. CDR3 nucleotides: TGCGCCAGCAGCCAAGATTCTCGCCTTGGCTACACCTTC.